Following are 30 T cell receptor beta chains from one sample sequenced in a study of Graves' ophthalmopathy and Graves' hyperthyroidism. For repertoire sequencing, the TCR beta CDR3 regions were amplified from RNA transcripts. An opening RT-PCR round employed HTBI primers and preceded a second-round multiplex PCR. MiXCR was run by TCRdb on the multiplex PCR reads, yielding one entry per CDR3 protein. The sample lists 900,000 to 1,200,000 distinct CDR3 sequences, approximately 35% seen once, with 11% in the top ten. The material sequenced was peripheral blood or thyroid tissue (not recorded which). The receptors were sampled from an adult man with Graves' hyperthyroidism.

This clonotype appeared a single time. The chain combines TRBV20-1 with TRBJ2-6, with D perhaps matching TRBD2 (6 bases). The CDR3 is made up of 14 amino acids. Trimming removed 5 bases from V and 9 bases from J, with 17 bases in between. The germline CDR1 and CDR2 sequences are DFQATT and SNEGSKA (reference sequence). The CDR3 loop reads CSAADGGTFNVLTF. The DNA of the CDR3 is TGCAGTGCTGCGGACGGAGGGACCTTCAACGTCCTGACTTTC.

The CDR3 DNA is TGCAGCGTTGAGCCCACCAGTGATTTCAAGGGGGAGCGGGAGACCCAGTACTTC. Its protein product is CSVEPTSDFKGERETQYF. The chain carries TRBV29-1 and TRBJ2-5; weak D call: TRBD1 (6 bases). Trimming left V 3 bases short and J 5 bases short, with 28 bases between. From germline, CDR1 is SQVTM and CDR2 ANQGSEA. CDR3 length equals 18 residues. Full variable domain (rest looked up from reference TRBV29-1 and TRBJ2-5): SAVISQKPSRDICQRGTSLTIQCQVDSQVTMMFWYRQQPGQSLTLIATANQGSEATYESGFVIDKFPISRPNLTFSTLTVSNMSPEDSSIYLCSVEPTSDFKGERETQYFGPGTRLLVL.

At least ten counts were recorded for this clonotype. The chain couples TRBV11-3 to TRBJ1-1; D remains unclear. The CDR3 totals 14 residues. From germline, CDR1 is SGHNT and CDR2 YENEEA. V shed 2 bases and J shed 6 bases, with 13 bases lying between them. CDR3 in DNA: TGTGCCAGCAGCTTACGGGTAACGGTTTCTGAAGCTTTCTTT. Its translation is CASSLRVTVSEAFF.

The table lists this clonotype with a few counts. The chain employs TRBV20-1 and TRBJ1-6; possibly TRBD1 for D (5 bases). Germline V CDR1 and CDR2: DFQATT, SNEGSKA (reference sequence). The CDR3 runs to 16 residues. The V and J ends lost 2 bases and 11 bases respectively, with 22 bases between them. CDR3 bases: TGCAGTGCTAGAAGGCGCTGGGACTTCTTGAGGGCACCCCTCCACTTT. It is translated as CSARRRWDFLRAPLHF.

This clonotype was counted once. One base away lies a much larger clone, so this may be a sequencing read error. This chain uses TRBV20-1 with TRBJ1-2; 7 nucleotides match TRBD1. This CDR3 contains 15 residues. CDR1 is DFQATT, CDR2 SNEGSKA, per germline (reference sequence). The DNA for the CDR3 is TGCAGTGCTAGAGATGCAGGGGGTGAAAACTGTGGCTACACCTTC. Translating gives CSARDAGGENCGYTF.

There are many counts of this clonotype. V and J are TRBV2 and TRBJ2-5, with D possibly being TRBD1 (6 bases). This CDR3 contains 12 residues. Germline assignment: CDR1 SNHLY and CDR2 FYNNEI. Trimming left V 7 bases short and J 5 bases short, with 11 bases between. In nucleotides, the CDR3 is TGTGCCAGCACGGGACAAATGGAGACCCAGTACTTC. This codes for CASTGQMETQYF.

With regard to this clonotype: This is likely a read error, given that the CDR3 carries no conserved phenylalanine or tryptophan at its end. V is TRBV29-1 and J is TRBJ2-7; 14 bases align to TRBD2. With V trimmed by 7 bases and J by 6 bases, 5 bases remained unmatched. Germline V gives CDR1 SQVTM, CDR2 ANQGSEA. The CDR3 extends over 13 amino acids. In nucleotides, the CDR3 is TGCAGCGCCGGACTAGCGGGAGGTGGCGAGCAGTACCTC. Amino acids: CSAGLAGGGEQYL.

Comment on this clonotype: Given the absence of the conserved phenylalanine or tryptophan at the CDR3 end, a read error is likely. It is unclear where the CDR3 begins or ends on the DNA, so no DNA is shown, and the CDR3 is as TCRdb lists it. The chain uses TRBV12-3 or TRBV12-4 and TRBJ2-2. The CDR3 is 14 amino acids in total, end residues counted. CDR3 sequence reads: CASSPTAGTGELDL.

This clonotype was seen many times. The chain couples TRBV20-1 to TRBJ2-5; D may be TRBD1 (5 bases). There are 12 residues in the CDR3. V was clipped by 6 bases and J by 1 base, with 9 bases between them. Per germline, CDR1 DFQATT and CDR2 SNEGSKA (reference sequence). CDR3 DNA: TGCAGTGCCAACAGGCCCCAAGAGACCCAGTACTTC. Amino acid sequence: CSANRPQETQYF.

At least ten counts were recorded for this clonotype. The chain joins TRBV12-3 or TRBV12-4 to TRBJ2-7; possibly TRBD2 for D (5 bases). The germline V and J ends were trimmed by 6 bases and 2 bases, with 14 bases remaining between them. The CDR3 is 14 amino acids. The CDR3 DNA is TGTGCCAGCAGCCGCGGGCAGGTCACCTACGAGCAGTACTTC. Its protein product is CASSRGQVTYEQYF.

The chain is built from TRBV27 and TRBJ2-5; weak D call: TRBD2 (5 bases). CDR3 length equals 14 residues. The germline gives CDR1 MNHEY, CDR2 SMNVEV (reference sequence). The V and J ends lost 4 bases and 4 bases respectively, with 13 bases between them. In DNA, the CDR3 is TGTGCCAGCAGTTCCCCCGCTGAGGGAGAGACCCAGTACTTC. Its protein is CASSSPAEGETQYF.

This clonotype was detected only a few times. The rearrangement uses TRBV5-8 and TRBJ2-7; D gene uncertain. The CDR3 length is 13 residues. Trimming stripped 7 bases from V and 3 bases from J, with 14 bases between. Per the germline V gene, CDR1 is SGHTS and CDR2 is YDEGEE. CDR3 bases: TGTGCCAGCTGCGCCCAAGGGCTCTACGAGCAGTACTTC. Encoded protein: CASCAQGLYEQYF.

Of note for this clonotype: A clone one base away is much larger, so this may be a read error. This chain joins TRBV9 and TRBJ1-4; 9 nucleotides match TRBD1. Germline CDR1 SGDLS, CDR2 YYNGEE. CDR3 length equals 15 residues. With 4 bases clipped from V and 7 bases from J, the junction kept 8 bases outside the gene matches. The CDR3 region has the DNA TGTGCCAGCAGCTTCCAGACAGGGGGAAGTGAAAAACTGTTTTTT. It codes for CASSFQTGGSEKLFF.

The sample holds many counts of this clonotype. The chain has TRBV11-2 and TRBJ1-5; tentatively, D is TRBD1 (5 bases). The V end was cut by 3 bases, the J end by 7 bases, with 10 bases between. The CDR3 totals 13 residues. The germline gives CDR1 SGHAT, CDR2 FQNNGV. In DNA, the CDR3 is TGTGCCAGCAGCTTTGGGCGACAGCAGCCCCAGCATTTT. Translating it yields CASSFGRQQPQHF.

This clonotype has a handful of counts. The chain combines TRBV12-3 or TRBV12-4 with TRBJ1-4, with D hard to call. Trimming left V 5 bases short and J 5 bases short, with 15 bases between. This CDR3 region has 15 residues. The CDR3: CASSDRLARNEKLFF. The CDR3 DNA is TGTGCCAGCAGTGATCGCCTAGCCAGAAATGAAAAACTGTTTTTT.

This clonotype was seen ten or more times. The chain employs TRBV7-2 and TRBJ2-7, with 10 bases lining up with TRBD1. After removal of 5 bases from V and 3 bases from J, the junction contained 4 bases not matched to a gene. CDR1 is SGHTA and CDR2 is FQGNSA in the germline V gene. The CDR3 runs to 14 residues. CDR3: CASSPGDRGYEQYF. As DNA, the CDR3 is TGTGCCAGCAGCCCCGGGGACAGGGGCTACGAGCAGTACTTC.

This clonotype came up many times. The V gene is TRBV7-9, the J gene TRBJ1-5; unclear D gene. The CDR3 sequence is 12 residues long. Between the trimmed V and J ends, which lost 4 bases and 13 bases, there was a span of 14 bases. CDR1 SEHNR and CDR2 FQNEAQ come from the germline V gene (reference sequence). CDR3 region: CASSSGPRLQHF. CDR3 DNA: TGTGCCAGCAGCTCCGGGCCACGTCTTCAGCATTTT.

This sequence joins TRBV6-5 and TRBJ2-2; 7 bases are a match to TRBD2. The CDR3 sequence is 14 residues long. With 4 bases clipped from V and 5 bases from J, the junction kept 4 bases outside the gene matches. Germline assignment: CDR1 MNHEY and CDR2 SVGAGI. The CDR3 DNA is TGTGCCAGCAGTTCTCGGGAGGCTACCGGGGAGCTGTTTTTT. Its translation: CASSSREATGELFF.

This clonotype was counted at least ten times. V and J are TRBV20-1 and TRBJ1-5; D possibly corresponds to TRBD1 (5 bases). The CDR3 sequence is 15 residues long. V was trimmed by 2 bases and J by 2 bases, leaving 13 bases between them. Looked up from germline, CDR1 is DFQATT and CDR2 is SNEGSKA (reference sequence). The CDR3 spells CSARQGPVGNQPQHF. The CDR3 nucleotides are TGCAGTGCTAGACAGGGCCCCGTGGGCAATCAGCCCCAGCATTTT.

This clonotype was detected many times. This chain connects TRBV12-3 or TRBV12-4 to TRBJ2-5; D possibly corresponds to TRBD2 (6 bases). The V end lost 4 bases, the J end lost 1 base, and 10 bases lay between the germline ends. The CDR3 loop spans 14 amino acids. The CDR3 protein is CASSYTGLQETQYF. The CDR3 DNA reads as TGTGCCAGCAGTTACACGGGACTCCAAGAGACCCAGTACTTC.

This clonotype has a count of ten or more. This sequence joins TRBV7-9 and TRBJ2-5, with 7 nucleotides matching TRBD2. The CDR3 consists of 17 residues. The J segment lost 3 bases and the V segment lost 4 bases, leaving 14 bases of the junction unmatched. Germline loops: CDR1 SEHNR, CDR2 FQNEAQ (reference sequence). CDR3 coding DNA: TGTGCCAGCAGCTCCCGCGTGCTAGCGGAGCCGGAAGAGACCCAGTACTTC. Translated: CASSSRVLAEPEETQYF.

The CDR3 DNA reads TGTGCCAGTAGTATGGAGACGGCTTTCTTT. Protein: CASSMETAFF. This chain connects TRBV19 to TRBJ1-1; D gene unclear. The CDR3 has 10 residues. Germline CDR1 LNHDA, CDR2 SQIVND (reference sequence). Trimming removed 3 bases from V and 11 bases from J, with 7 bases in between.

This clonotype was detected only a few times. This chain uses TRBV11-2 with TRBJ2-7; 9 bases are a match to TRBD1. The CDR3 is 17 amino acids. Germline values: CDR1 SGHAT, CDR2 FQNNGV. V lost 1 base, J lost 5 bases, and 12 bases stayed unmatched. The CDR3 region has the DNA TGTGCCAGCAGCTTAGCTACCCCCAGGACAGGGGACGACGAGCAGTACTTC. The encoded protein is CASSLATPRTGDDEQYF.

This clonotype was observed many times. This chain uses TRBV24-1 with TRBJ1-1; D is undetermined. Germline CDR1 and CDR2: KGHDR and SFDVKD. The ends were cut back, 4 bases at V and 5 bases at J, with 10 bases in the middle. This CDR3 has 13 amino acids. Here the CDR3 reads CATSEHYNTEAFF. In DNA form, the CDR3 reads TGTGCCACCAGTGAGCATTACAATACTGAAGCTTTCTTT.

This clonotype has only a few counts. J is TRBJ2-7 and V is TRBV7-9, with 9 nucleotides matching TRBD1. CDR3 length: 15 residues. V shed 6 bases, J shed 4 bases, and the junction held 10 bases outside the gene matches. Germline V gene sequence: CDR1 SEHNR, CDR2 FQNEAQ (reference sequence). The CDR3 loop is CASSLMDRGFYEQYF. For the CDR3, the DNA is TGTGCCAGCAGTCTTATGGACAGGGGATTTTACGAGCAGTACTTC.

This clonotype was detected ten times or more. J is TRBJ2-2 and V is TRBV5-1; 12 bases match TRBD2. Trimming took 1 base from V and 4 from J; bases not matched to a gene: 8. Germline V gene lookup returns CDR1 SGHRS and CDR2 YFSETQ. The CDR3 runs 18 residues. The CDR3 DNA reads TGCGCCAGCAGCTTGCGGCTAGCGGGAGGGCCAGGCACCGGGGAGCTGTTTTTT. Encoded protein: CASSLRLAGGPGTGELFF.

The CDR3 nucleotides read TGCAGCGTTGACGACAGGGGGACGAGCTCTGGAAACACCATATATTTT. This sequence encodes CSVDDRGTSSGNTIYF. The V and J genes are TRBV29-1 and TRBJ1-3, with TRBD1 matching 9 bases. V trimming: 3 bases; J trimming: 0 bases; junction bases outside the gene matches: 6. CDR1 is SQVTM and CDR2 is ANQGSEA in the germline V gene. This CDR3 is built from 16 residues.

J is TRBJ2-5 and V is TRBV5-4, with 10 bases lining up with TRBD2. Germline CDR1 is SGHNT and CDR2 is YYREEE (reference sequence). The V gene end was trimmed by 4 bases and the J gene end by 5 bases; junction bases not matched to a gene: 11. This CDR3 has 16 amino acids. The CDR3 spells CASSQVSSGREETQYF. CDR3 nucleotide sequence: TGTGCCAGCAGCCAAGTGTCGAGCGGGAGGGAGGAGACCCAGTACTTC.

This clonotype showed up just a few times. CDR3 coding DNA: TGTGCCAGCAGCTTAGACCCTAGCAGGGGGAGGAAAACCCAGTACTTC. It yields the protein CASSLDPSRGRKTQYF. V usage is TRBV11-2 and J usage is TRBJ2-5; TRBD1 is a possible D gene (7 bases). There are 16 residues in the CDR3. The V gene lost 0 bases and the J gene lost 8 bases, with 19 bases spanning the gap. Germline CDR1 is SGHAT and CDR2 is FQNNGV.

The chain couples TRBV7-2 to TRBJ1-6, with 10 bases lining up with TRBD1. Germline CDR1 and CDR2: SGHTA and FQGNSA. Germline trimming cut 6 bases from V and 3 bases from J; bases unmatched to any gene: 5. The CDR3 totals 16 residues. CDR3 sequence: CASRATGGIYNSPLHF. In DNA form, the CDR3 reads TGTGCCAGCAGAGCGACAGGGGGCATCTATAATTCACCCCTCCACTTT. Variable domain in full (rest from reference TRBV7-2 and TRBJ1-6): GAGVSQSPSNKVTEKGKDVELRCDPISGHTALYWYRQSLGQGLEFLIYFQGNSAPDKSGLPSDRFSAERTGGSVSTLTIQRTQQEDSAVYLCASRATGGIYNSPLHFGNGTRLTVT.